These 15 T cell receptor beta chains originate from one sample sequenced in a study of blood T cell repertoires in COVID-19. TCRdb's copy holds only in-frame clones and misses some; the assay was immunoSEQ multiplex PCR. The data hold about 290,000 clones, with approximately 80% observed a single time. Sequencing used peripheral blood. These receptors were collected from a woman in her forties or fifties with active or convalescent COVID-19.

V gene TRBV20-1 combines with J gene TRBJ1-4, with D maybe TRBD1 (5 bases). The germline V and J ends were trimmed by 3 bases and 6 bases, with 17 bases remaining between them. In germline, CDR1 is DFQATT, CDR2 SNEGSKA (reference sequence). The CDR3 is 15 amino acids. The CDR3 sequence: CSASGGGGSHEKLFF. Here the CDR3 DNA reads TGCAGTGCTAGTGGGGGAGGCGGGTCCCATGAAAAACTGTTTTTT.

The rearrangement links TRBV9 to TRBJ2-7; the D is unclear. The CDR3 is made up of 14 amino acids. V was trimmed by 0 bases and J by 3 bases, leaving 10 bases between them. CDR1 is SGDLS and CDR2 is YYNGEE in the germline V gene. CDR3 amino acids: CASSVAGSGYEQYF. CDR3 sequence (DNA): TGTGCCAGCAGCGTAGCCGGGTCCGGCTACGAGCAGTACTTC.

The chain carries TRBV29-1 and TRBJ1-1, with 9 bases lining up with TRBD1. Germline loops: CDR1 SQVTM, CDR2 ANQGSEA. V trimming: 3 bases; J trimming: 5 bases; junction bases outside the gene matches: 4. The CDR3 contains 13 residues. The CDR3 DNA reads TGCAGCGTTGAGGGGACAGGGACGACTGAAGCTTTCTTT. Encoded protein: CSVEGTGTTEAFF.

The chain recombines TRBV15 with TRBJ2-5; 12 positions agree with TRBD2. The CDR3 has 16 amino acids. Germline CDR1 reads LNHNV; CDR2 reads YYDKDF (reference sequence). V dropped 4 bases and J dropped 7; count of bases not matched to a gene: 10. CDR3 sequence: CATSKPLAGGRGTQYF. The CDR3 nucleotides are TGTGCCACCAGCAAACCACTAGCGGGGGGCCGGGGGACCCAGTACTTC.

For the CDR3, the DNA is TGTGCCAGCAGCCGTCGAGCCCGGGATGGGGAAAAACTGTTTTTT. As protein: CASSRRARDGEKLFF. The genes are TRBV4-2 and TRBJ1-4; D gene uncertain. CDR3 size: 15 residues. Trimming took off 4 bases at V and 8 bases at J, with 17 bases between the two ends. Germline CDR1 is LGHNA and CDR2 is YNFKEQ.

V gene TRBV25-1 combines with J gene TRBJ2-1, with 9 positions matching TRBD2. CDR1 and CDR2 from the germline V gene are MGHDK and SYGVNS. This CDR3 spans 13 amino acids. The V gene end was trimmed by 8 bases and the J gene end by 6 bases; junction bases not matched to a gene: 5. CDR3 loop: CASEAGGANEQFF. CDR3 nucleotides: TGTGCCAGCGAAGCGGGAGGTGCCAATGAGCAGTTCTTC.

The V call is TRBV10-3, the J call TRBJ1-1; 7 bases agree with TRBD1. V was clipped by 4 bases and J by 1 base; unmatched bases: 6. CDR1 is ENHRY, CDR2 SYGVKD, per germline. The CDR3 spans 15 residues. The CDR3 nucleotides are TGTGCCATCAGTGGAAAGACAGGGACGAACACTGAAGCTTTCTTT. Translated, it gives CAISGKTGTNTEAFF.

V and J are TRBV2 and TRBJ2-5, with D perhaps TRBD1 (6 bases). The V end lost 6 bases, the J end lost 5 bases, and 10 bases lay between the germline ends. This CDR3 has 12 residues. Germline CDR1 SNHLY, CDR2 FYNNEI. The chain's CDR3 is CASRSDRETQYF. In DNA, the CDR3 is TGTGCCAGCAGGAGCGACAGGGAGACCCAGTACTTC.

This chain links TRBV2 with TRBJ2-4; TRBD2 matches at 8 bases. The CDR3 extends over 16 amino acids. Germline CDR1 is SNHLY and CDR2 is FYNNEI. Germline trimming cut 1 base from V and 2 bases from J; bases unmatched to any gene: 4. CDR3 sequence reads: CASSEGLALSKNIQYF. The CDR3 DNA follows: TGTGCCAGCAGTGAAGGACTAGCGTTATCCAAAAACATTCAGTACTTC.

The genes are TRBV10-3 and TRBJ2-7, with 7 bases matching TRBD1. CDR1 ENHRY and CDR2 SYGVKD come from the germline V gene. This CDR3 is built from 15 residues. Losses at the gene ends were 6 bases for V and 1 base for J; bases not matched to a gene: 9. This chain's CDR3 is CAIRDRDSRSYEQYF. CDR3 nucleotides: TGTGCCATCAGAGACCGGGACAGTCGTTCCTACGAGCAGTACTTC.

CDR3 sequence reads: CASSEGGQPQHF. CDR3 coding DNA: TGTGCCAGCAGTGAAGGGGGCCAGCCCCAGCATTTT. The chain links TRBV25-1 to TRBJ1-5, with D possibly being TRBD1 (6 bases). The CDR3 has 12 amino acids. Per the germline V gene, CDR1 is MGHDK and CDR2 is SYGVNS. Trimming took off 2 bases at V and 7 bases at J, with 6 bases between the two ends. The variable domain in full, with the rest retrieved from reference TRBV25-1 and TRBJ1-5, is EADIYQTPRYLVIGTGKKITLECSQTMGHDKMYWYQQDPGMELHLIHYSYGVNSTEKGDLSSESTVSRIRTEHFPLTLESARPSHTSQYLCASSEGGQPQHFGDGTRLSIL.

J is TRBJ1-1 and V is TRBV9; 7 bases map to TRBD1. Trimming took 4 bases from V and 3 from J; bases not matched to a gene: 9. Germline assignment: CDR1 SGDLS and CDR2 YYNGEE. This CDR3 has 15 residues. CDR3 in amino acids: CASSPQTGTDTEAFF. The CDR3 DNA reads as TGTGCCAGCAGCCCTCAGACAGGGACTGACACTGAAGCTTTCTTT.

For this clone: The junction departs from germline at one end; a sequencing error may be responsible. The rearrangement joins TRBV6-5 to TRBJ2-7; D is unclear. Germline V CDR1 and CDR2: MNHEY, SVGAGI. The CDR3 has 15 residues. The CDR3 region has the DNA TGTGCCAGCAGTGACTCCCCAGCGCCCACTTACGAGCAGTACTTC. It translates to CASSDSPAPTYEQYF.

This chain connects TRBV3-1 (or the pseudogene TRBV3-2) to TRBJ2-7, with 8 nucleotides matching TRBD2. With 0 bases clipped from V and 3 bases from J, the junction kept 16 bases outside the gene matches. This CDR3 is built from 19 residues. Germline loops: CDR1 LGHDT, CDR2 YNNKEL (reference sequence). The CDR3 DNA reads as TGTGCCAGCAGCCAAGACGCAGCGGGAGAAATCAGCGCCCGCTACGAGCAGTACTTC. Protein sequence: CASSQDAAGEISARYEQYF.

The chain carries TRBV5-6 and TRBJ1-1; TRBD1 is a possible D gene (5 bases). This CDR3 region has 18 residues. Trimming took 7 bases from V and 5 from J, leaving 30 bases between them. CDR1 and CDR2 from the germline V gene are SGHDT and YYEEEE. The CDR3, as DNA: TGTGCCAGCGACCTGCGGGGGGATTGGAGAACAAGGAGGACTGAAGCTTTCTTT. It translates to CASDLRGDWRTRRTEAFF.